The 16 T cell receptor beta chains reported below all come from one sample, sequenced in a study of T cells after posttransplantation cyclophosphamide. TCRdb keeps only in-frame clones here, not all; method: immunoSEQ multiplex PCR. The table shows about 21,000 clones, with roughly nine tenths occurring only once. Control samples came 1 year after myeloablative marrow transplants with methotrexate plus calcineurin inhibitor. Sample: PBMCs, taken just over 350 days after allogeneic stem cell transplant with calcineurin inhibitor and methotrexate. The source of these receptors is a female patient in her 30s who received an allogeneic stem cell transplant from an unrelated donor, was CMV-positive, and had acute and chronic GVHD. These T cells may partly come from the graft donor.

This chain links TRBV19 with TRBJ2-2, with 10 bases aligning to TRBD2. J lost 2 bases, V lost 4 bases, and 4 bases had no gene match. The CDR3 is made up of 16 amino acids. Germline CDR1 and CDR2: LNHDA and SQIVND (reference sequence). CDR3 coding DNA: TGTGCCAGTAGTACACTAGCGGGGCTAAACACCGGGGAGCTGTTTTTT. As protein: CASSTLAGLNTGELFF. Full variable domain (remainder filled in from reference TRBV19 and TRBJ2-2): DGGITQSPKYLFRKEGQNVTLSCEQNLNHDAMYWYRQDPGQGLRLIYYSQIVNDFQKGDIAEGYSVSREKKESFPLTVTSAQKNPTAFYLCASSTLAGLNTGELFFGEGSRLTVL.

V gene TRBV27 combines with J gene TRBJ2-7, with D perhaps TRBD1 (5 bases). The CDR3 covers 14 residues. Germline V lookup: CDR1 MNHEY, CDR2 SMNVEV (reference sequence). V was trimmed by 3 bases and J by 3 bases, leaving 12 bases between them. The CDR3: CASSFGQGDYEQYF. In nucleotides, the CDR3 is TGTGCCAGCAGTTTCGGGCAGGGTGACTACGAGCAGTACTTC.

The chain has TRBV27 and TRBJ2-3, with 7 bases identical to TRBD2. V trimming: 6 bases; J trimming: 1 base; junction bases outside the gene matches: 4. The CDR3 loop spans 14 amino acids. Germline values: CDR1 MNHEY, CDR2 SMNVEV (reference sequence). DNA of the CDR3: TGTGCCAGCAGCCTAGCGGCCGGCACAGATACGCAGTATTTT. Translated: CASSLAAGTDTQYF.

This clone was seen only once. The rearrangement joins TRBV5-1 to TRBJ2-5; TRBD2 is a possible D gene (6 bases). The CDR3 is 14 residues long. Germline values: CDR1 SGHRS, CDR2 YFSETQ. The V gene lost 0 bases and the J gene lost 2 bases, with 8 bases spanning the gap. The CDR3 sequence is CASSLVGGQETQYF. CDR3 in DNA: TGCGCCAGCAGCTTGGTGGGGGGTCAAGAGACCCAGTACTTC.

The rearrangement joins TRBV7-8 to TRBJ1-5, with no clear D. The CDR3 is made up of 15 amino acids. Trimming removed 0 bases from V and 7 bases from J, with 13 bases in between. Germline-derived CDR1 and CDR2 are SGHVS and FQNEAQ. The chain's CDR3 is CASSLAGVGVQPQHF. CDR3 nucleotide sequence: TGTGCCAGCAGCTTAGCGGGCGTAGGTGTGCAGCCCCAGCATTTT. The full variable domain, with the rest looked up from reference TRBV7-8 and TRBJ1-5, is GAGVSQSPRYKVAKRGQDVALRCDPISGHVSLFWYQQALGQGPEFLTYFQNEAQLDKSGLPSDRFFAERPEGSVSTLKIQRTQQEDSAVYLCASSLAGVGVQPQHFGDGTRLSIL.

The chain employs TRBV9 and TRBJ1-3; TRBD1 might be the D (6 bases). The CDR3 runs to 17 residues. Trimming removed 4 bases from V and 4 bases from J, with 21 bases in between. Germline values: CDR1 SGDLS, CDR2 YYNGEE. The CDR3: CASSLDGTLGEGNTIYF. The CDR3 DNA reads as TGTGCCAGCAGCCTCGACGGGACACTTGGCGAAGGAAACACCATATATTTT.

V and J are TRBV19 and TRBJ1-4, with 8 bases identical to TRBD1. The CDR3 is 15 amino acids. The germline V gene has CDR1 LNHDA and CDR2 SQIVND (reference sequence). V was clipped by 4 bases and J by 3 bases; unmatched bases: 4. This CDR3 reads CASSTLQGANEKLFF. CDR3 bases: TGTGCCAGTAGTACCTTACAGGGGGCTAATGAAAAACTGTTTTTT.

This chain joins TRBV25-1 and TRBJ2-3; TRBD1 is a possible D gene (5 bases). V was clipped by 4 bases and J by 0 bases, with 11 bases between them. Germline CDR1 is MGHDK and CDR2 is SYGVNS. The CDR3 runs 15 residues. CDR3 sequence (DNA): TGTGCCAGCAGTGTAGGGGATTCTAGCACAGATACGCAGTATTTT. Protein product: CASSVGDSSTDTQYF.

The CDR3 coding sequence is TGTGCCAGCAGCTGGGACACAGACTATGGCTACACCTTC. Residues: CASSWDTDYGYTF. This sequence joins TRBV11-3 and TRBJ1-2; TRBD1 is a possible D gene (6 bases). Per the germline V gene, CDR1 is SGHNT and CDR2 is YENEEA. CDR3 length equals 13 residues. Deletions cut 4 bases from V and 3 bases from J, with 9 bases between. Combining the CDR3 with reference TRBV11-3 and TRBJ1-2 gives the whole variable domain EAGVVQSPRYKIIEKKQPVAFWCNPISGHNTLYWYLQNLGQGPELLIRYENEEAVDDSQLPKDRFSAERLKGVDSTLKIQPAELGDSAVYLCASSWDTDYGYTFGSGTRLTVV.

The rearrangement joins TRBV6-1 to TRBJ2-2; possibly TRBD2 for D (5 bases). Trimming cost V 3 bases and J 0 bases, with 14 bases left between them. Germline values: CDR1 MNHNS, CDR2 SASEGT. CDR3 length: 17 residues. CDR3 in DNA: TGTGCCAGCAGTGATATTCCGTCGGGATCGAACACCGGGGAGCTGTTTTTT. Translation gives CASSDIPSGSNTGELFF.

The chain joins TRBV18 to TRBJ2-3, with 7 bases aligning to TRBD1. The CDR3 runs 14 residues. V lost 2 bases, J lost 4 bases, and 3 bases stayed unmatched. Germline CDR1 is KGHSH and CDR2 is LQKENI. Here the CDR3 reads CASSPGTAADTQYF. DNA of the CDR3: TGTGCCAGCTCACCAGGGACAGCAGCAGATACGCAGTATTTT.

The rearrangement uses TRBV20-1 and TRBJ2-5; TRBD2 might be the D (6 bases). The germline gives CDR1 DFQATT, CDR2 SNEGSKA (reference sequence). The CDR3 runs to 11 residues. The V gene lost 2 bases and the J gene lost 9 bases, with 10 bases spanning the gap. CDR3 loop: CSARHTGAQYF. CDR3 coding DNA: TGCAGTGCTAGACACACGGGGGCCCAGTACTTC.

V usage is TRBV30 and J usage is TRBJ1-1, with TRBD1 matching 7 bases. The CDR3 consists of 14 residues. The J segment lost 6 bases and the V segment lost 3 bases, leaving 10 bases of the junction unmatched. The germline CDR1 and CDR2 sequences are GTSNPN and SVGIG (reference sequence). CDR3 DNA sequence: TGTGCCTGGAGCCGACAGGGACGACGCGCTGAAGCTTTCTTT. Translated: CAWSRQGRRAEAFF. Based on the CDR3 plus reference TRBV30 and TRBJ1-1, the full variable domain is SQTIHQWPATLVQPVGSPLSLECTVEGTSNPNLYWYRQAAGRGLQLLFYSVGIGQISSEVPQNLSASRPQDRQFILSSKKLLLSDSGFYLCAWSRQGRRAEAFFGQGTRLTVV.

This chain uses TRBV5-4 with TRBJ2-2; 7 bases align to TRBD2. V was pared by 4 bases and J by 4 bases, with 7 bases of the junction left unmatched. The germline V gene encodes CDR1 SGHNT and CDR2 YYREEE (reference sequence). CDR3 length: 15 residues. The CDR3 loop is CASSDGGRGTGELFF. CDR3 DNA sequence: TGTGCCAGCAGCGATGGGGGGAGGGGCACCGGGGAGCTGTTTTTT.

This sequence joins TRBV5-8 and TRBJ2-7, with a possible D match to TRBD2 (5 bases). Germline CDR1 reads SGHTS; CDR2 reads YDEGEE. The V and J ends lost 4 bases and 1 base respectively, with 15 bases between them. CDR3 length: 15 residues. The CDR3 nucleotides are TGTGCCAGCAGCCGGAGAGCGGCGACTTCCTACGAGCAGTACTTC. Amino acids: CASSRRAATSYEQYF.

The chain combines TRBV29-1 with TRBJ1-2; a possible D gene is TRBD1 (5 bases). Trimming removed 6 bases at V and 4 bases at J, with 12 bases between. The germline V gene encodes CDR1 SQVTM and CDR2 ANQGSEA. The CDR3 loop spans 12 amino acids. In nucleotides, the CDR3 is TGCAGCGTGGACCGGGGGTTCTATGGCTACACCTTC. Translated, it gives CSVDRGFYGYTF.